This TCR beta chain came from a study of response to subunit inactivated influenza vaccine. This clonotype appeared many times. Its antigen is unidentified. CDR1 is SGHTA and CDR2 is FQGNSA in the germline V gene. This CDR3 is built from 14 residues. Deletions cut 1 base from V and 4 bases from J, with 7 bases between. Study outcomes and limitations: Authors proposed each seasonal influenza vaccination draws in few new T cells.

TCRdb fed the RT-PCR reads into MiXCR, producing one record per CDR3 protein. The data hold 600,000 to 700,000 distinct CDR3 sequences, with 11% to 15% observed a single time. This specimen was PBMCs from blood, taken around 14 days before vaccination. The chain joins TRBV7-2 to TRBJ1-4, with D perhaps matching TRBD1 (5 bases). The receptor comes from a man between 50 and 59 years old who received an inactivated influenza vaccine. CDR3 nucleotide sequence: TGTGCCAGCAGCTTAGATAGGGGTAATGAAAAACTGTTTTTT. The encoded protein is CASSLDRGNEKLFF.